Presented here are 14 T cell receptor beta chains from one specimen sequenced in a study of CD8 T cells in Susac syndrome. Reverse transcription of roughly 0.5 to 1 ug RNA used random hexamers. Via MiXCR, TCRdb re-called the immunoSEQ multiplex PCR reads, giving one row per CDR3 protein. This sample has about 240,000 distinct CDR3 sequences, with 96% found just once. Specimen: CD4+ T cells from PBMCs. Every receptor here comes from a human donor with Susac syndrome.

The CDR3 sequence: CASGRGRYEQYF. As DNA, the CDR3 is TGTGCCAGCGGCAGGGGTCGATACGAGCAGTACTTC. V and J are TRBV6-2 or TRBV6-3 and TRBJ2-7; tentatively, D is TRBD1 (6 bases). CDR1 and CDR2 (germline): MNHEY, SVGEGT. The V gene lost 8 bases and the J gene lost 4 bases, with 12 bases spanning the gap. The CDR3 runs to 12 residues.

The chain carries TRBV30 and TRBJ1-2; D might be TRBD1 (6 bases). The CDR3 totals 13 residues. Trimming pared 0 bases from V and 8 bases from J, leaving 13 bases between. CDR1 GTSNPN and CDR2 SVGIG come from the germline V gene (reference sequence). The CDR3 protein is CAWSVRQAGGYTF. The CDR3 DNA follows: TGTGCCTGGAGTGTACGACAGGCGGGGGGCTACACCTTC.

This clonotype was observed a single time. V is TRBV12-3 or TRBV12-4 and J is TRBJ1-1; the D is unclear. V lost 6 bases to trimming and J lost 5 bases, with 13 bases between them. CDR3 length equals 13 residues. CDR3 sequence (DNA): TGTGCCAGCAGCAAGTTAATCGGGACTGAAGCTTTCTTT. It is translated as CASSKLIGTEAFF.

The V and J genes are TRBV20-1 and TRBJ2-2, with 10 bases lining up with TRBD2. The CDR3 sequence is 15 residues long. Germline V gene data show CDR1 as DFQATT and CDR2 as SNEGSKA (reference sequence). The CDR3 sequence: CSAGTSAVSTGELFF. CDR3 coding DNA: TGCAGCGCCGGGACTAGCGCCGTTTCGACCGGGGAGCTGTTTTTT.

The V gene is TRBV21-1, the J gene TRBJ2-7; the DNA was not compared with TRBD1, the D call given in the table. TRBV21-1 is a documented pseudogene. The CDR3 sequence is 16 residues long. CDR3 sequence (DNA): TGTGCCAGCACCCCCGGACAGGGGCACTACTCCTACGAGCAGTACTTC. Encoded protein: CASTPGQGHYSYEQYF.

This chain links TRBV5-6 with TRBJ2-5, with TRBD2 matching 8 bases. Losses at the gene ends were 0 bases for V and 7 bases for J; bases not matched to a gene: 8. This CDR3 region has 15 residues. Germline values: CDR1 SGHDT, CDR2 YYEEEE. For the CDR3, the DNA is TGTGCCAGCAGCTTGGGGGGACTAGTCTTTGGGACCCAGTACTTC. This translates into CASSLGGLVFGTQYF. The whole variable domain, remainder taken from reference TRBV5-6 and TRBJ2-5, is DAGVTQSPTHLIKTRGQQVTLRCSPKSGHDTVSWYQQALGQGPQFIFQYYEEEERQRGNFPDRFSGHQFPNYSSELNVNALLLGDSALYLCASSLGGLVFGTQYFGPGTRLLVL.

This sequence joins TRBV12-3 or TRBV12-4 and TRBJ1-5; D is perhaps TRBD1 (5 bases). Trimming stripped 6 bases from V and 0 bases from J, with 12 bases between. This CDR3 has 15 amino acids. CDR3 nucleotide sequence: TGTGCCAGCAGCCAGGGACTCTATAGCAATCAGCCCCAGCATTTT. Its translation: CASSQGLYSNQPQHF.

The genes are TRBV7-9 and TRBJ2-7, with unresolved D. Germline CDR1 reads SEHNR; CDR2 reads FQNEAQ (reference sequence). The CDR3 covers 14 residues. V was shortened by 4 bases and J by 2 bases, with 12 bases between the two germline ends. CDR3 nucleotide sequence: TGTGCCAGCAGCTCAAGAGACGGAACCTACGAGCAGTACTTC. This translates into CASSSRDGTYEQYF. Drawing the rest from reference TRBV7-9 and TRBJ2-7, the complete variable domain is DTGVSQNPRHKITKRGQNVTFRCDPISEHNRLYWYRQTLGQGPEFLTYFQNEAQLEKSRLLSDRFSAERPKGSFSTLEIQRTEQGDSAMYLCASSSRDGTYEQYFGPGTRLTVT.

The chain is built from TRBV7-9 and TRBJ2-3; TRBD2 aligns across 8 bases. CDR1 is SEHNR and CDR2 is FQNEAQ in the germline V gene (reference sequence). CDR3 length: 17 amino acids. The J segment lost 2 bases and the V segment lost 4 bases, leaving 11 bases of the junction unmatched. CDR3 sequence: CASSSFPLAEDTDTQYF. The CDR3 DNA reads as TGTGCCAGCAGCTCGTTCCCACTAGCGGAGGACACAGATACGCAGTATTTT. Based on the CDR3 plus reference TRBV7-9 and TRBJ2-3, the full variable domain is DTGVSQNPRHKITKRGQNVTFRCDPISEHNRLYWYRQTLGQGPEFLTYFQNEAQLEKSRLLSDRFSAERPKGSFSTLEIQRTEQGDSAMYLCASSSFPLAEDTDTQYFGPGTRLTVL.

This clonotype has a single count. The V gene is TRBV29-1, the J gene TRBJ2-3; D gene ambiguous. Germline V gives CDR1 SQVTM, CDR2 ANQGSEA. There are 11 residues in the CDR3. The V end lost 7 bases, the J end lost 4 bases, and 9 bases lay between the germline ends. Here the CDR3 reads CSARESDTQYF. In nucleotides, the CDR3 is TGCAGCGCACGAGAGTCAGATACGCAGTATTTT.

The rearrangement uses TRBV2 and TRBJ2-3, with a tentative D call TRBD1 (6 bases). Deletions cut 6 bases from V and 2 bases from J, with 12 bases between. This CDR3 is 14 amino acids long. The V gene's germline CDR1 is SNHLY and CDR2 FYNNEI. The CDR3 protein is CASRGDRNTDTQYF. The CDR3 DNA reads as TGTGCCAGCAGGGGAGACAGGAACACAGATACGCAGTATTTT.

This clonotype was counted a single time. V and J are TRBV14 and TRBJ1-2; the D is unclear. The V end was cut by 4 bases, the J end by 4 bases, with 10 bases between. There are 13 residues in the CDR3. CDR1 is SGHDN and CDR2 is FVKESK in the germline V gene. The CDR3 nucleotides are TGTGCCAGCAGCCTGAGATCAGGCTATGGCTACACCTTC. Protein product: CASSLRSGYGYTF.

The gene calls are TRBV20-1 and TRBJ2-5; D unclear. The V gene's germline CDR1 is DFQATT and CDR2 SNEGSKA (reference sequence). The V gene lost 6 bases and the J gene lost 5 bases, with 10 bases spanning the gap. This CDR3 is built from 11 residues. The CDR3 loop reads CSAALRETQYF. The CDR3 coding sequence is TGCAGTGCCGCTCTCCGGGAGACCCAGTACTTC.

The CDR3 spells CSARGYGSDEQFF. For the CDR3, the DNA is TGCAGTGCTAGAGGGTACGGGAGCGATGAGCAGTTCTTC. The V call is TRBV20-1, the J call TRBJ2-1, with TRBD2 as a possible D gene (6 bases). Germline V lookup: CDR1 DFQATT, CDR2 SNEGSKA (reference sequence). The length of the CDR3 is 13 residues. V was cut by 1 base and J by 8 bases, with 12 bases left in between.